This TCR beta chain was documented in a study of blood T cell repertoires in COVID-19. Overall study: The origin of the acute and convalescent COVID-19 samples was the United States, Italy and Spain. Sources were T cells, B-cell-depleted T cells, or PBMCs; the material itself was cDNA or gDNA.

In the authors' methods: Nucleated cell counts were estimated from reference gene primer amplification. The data were produced by immunoSEQ multiplex PCR, yet TCRdb's version contains in-frame clones alone and is incomplete. D and trimming come from the DNA, and the V and J calls and clone size come from that table. In the table there are around 74,000 clones, over 85% of which are singletons. Between the trimmed V and J ends, which lost 6 bases and 2 bases, there was a span of 13 bases. This CDR3 contains 14 residues. Looked up from germline, CDR1 is MNHEY and CDR2 is SVGEGT. The sample comprised peripheral blood. This TCR derives from a man in his fifties or sixties with active COVID-19. V is TRBV6-2 or TRBV6-3 and J is TRBJ2-5; D is perhaps TRBD2 (6 bases). The CDR3, as DNA: TGTGCCAGCAGACCTCGGGGGACTCAAGAGACCCAGTACTTC. Encoded protein: CASRPRGTQETQYF.